One and the same sample provided the 13 T cell receptor beta chains below, sequenced in a study of T cells after yellow fever vaccination. Each CDR3 protein gets one entry after TCRdb re-called the 5' RACE reads with MiXCR. The table lists 140,000 to 150,000 distinct CDR3 sequences, 5% to 8% of them singletons. Sequences were derived from CD4+ T cells sorted from PBMCs, sampled 10 days after the yellow fever booster vaccination. These receptors were collected from a man aged 25 to 40 who received the YFV17D yellow fever vaccine.

This clonotype was detected ten times or more. The rearrangement uses TRBV6-1 and TRBJ2-2, with 10 nucleotides matching TRBD2. This CDR3 contains 14 residues. CDR1 and CDR2 from the germline V gene are MNHNS and SASEGT. V was pared by 6 bases and J by 7 bases, with 5 bases of the junction left unmatched. Written as DNA, the CDR3 is TGTGCCAGCAGGGCTCTAGCGGGAGACGGGGAGCTGTTTTTT. It specifies CASRALAGDGELFF.

The sample holds many counts of this clonotype. The J gene is TRBJ2-7, the V gene TRBV7-9; either TRBD1 or TRBD2 may supply D (5 bases each). V lost 4 bases, J lost 4 bases, and 23 bases lay in between. The CDR3 is made up of 17 amino acids. CDR1 SEHNR and CDR2 FQNEAQ come from the germline V gene (reference sequence). As DNA, the CDR3 is TGTGCCAGCAGCTCACCCTCCCGGGACGGGCGAAGTTACGAGCAGTACTTC. It specifies CASSSPSRDGRSYEQYF.

This clonotype showed up just a few times. The V call is TRBV20-1, the J call TRBJ2-3, with 11 bases aligning to TRBD2. With V trimmed by 1 base and J by 6 bases, 9 bases remained unmatched. This CDR3 is built from 16 residues. Per the germline V gene, CDR1 is DFQATT and CDR2 is SNEGSKA (reference sequence). CDR3 nucleotides: TGCAGTGCTAGAGTTGGTAGCGGGAGGGCCGGGGATACGCAGTATTTT. Its translation is CSARVGSGRAGDTQYF.

This clonotype was observed at least ten times. The CDR3 coding sequence is TGCAGTGCTAGAGAGTCCCCCTTGAGTAGCGGATATTCCTACGAGCAGTACTTC. Its protein product is CSARESPLSSGYSYEQYF. This chain joins TRBV20-1 and TRBJ2-7; possibly TRBD2 for D (6 bases). Between the trimmed V and J ends, which lost 0 bases and 1 base, there was a span of 22 bases. CDR1 DFQATT and CDR2 SNEGSKA come from the germline V gene (reference sequence). This CDR3 region has 18 residues.

This clonotype was seen at least ten times. The V call is TRBV20-1, the J call TRBJ2-1, with TRBD2 identical over 11 bases. The CDR3 is 15 residues long. V shed 4 bases, J shed 1 base, and the junction held 3 bases outside the gene matches. Germline V lookup: CDR1 DFQATT, CDR2 SNEGSKA (reference sequence). CDR3 residues: CSATTSGRSYNEQFF. The CDR3 nucleotides are TGCAGTGCTACAACTAGCGGGAGATCCTACAATGAGCAGTTCTTC.

This clonotype has a count of ten or more. The chain is built from TRBV7-8 and TRBJ2-2; D might be TRBD2 (5 bases). Germline CDR1 SGHVS, CDR2 FQNEAQ. Trimming shortened V by 5 bases and J by 5 bases, and 15 bases separated the two germline ends. CDR3 length: 15 residues. In DNA form, the CDR3 reads TGTGCCAGCAGCCTACCTCCGACGGGGACCGGGGAGCTGTTTTTT. Translation gives CASSLPPTGTGELFF.

This clonotype was found many times. The chain carries TRBV10-3 and TRBJ2-3; no definite D call. CDR3 length equals 13 residues. The V end lost 3 bases, the J end lost 4 bases, and 8 bases lay between the germline ends. Germline loops: CDR1 ENHRY, CDR2 SYGVKD. As DNA, the CDR3 is TGTGCCATCAGTGACAGGACCGCAGATACGCAGTATTTT. Translated, it gives CAISDRTADTQYF.

This clonotype was recorded a few times. V usage is TRBV6-2 or TRBV6-3 and J usage is TRBJ2-7; TRBD1 matches 7 bases. This CDR3 spans 12 amino acids. With V trimmed by 5 bases and J by 3 bases, 1 base remained unmatched. CDR1 and CDR2 (germline): MNHEY, SVGEGT. CDR3 nucleotide sequence: TGTGCCAGCAGTACAGGGGACTACGAGCAGTACTTC. Protein product: CASSTGDYEQYF.

This clonotype was seen repeatedly, ten times or more. The chain employs TRBV12-3 or TRBV12-4 and TRBJ2-7; TRBD1 or TRBD2 may be the D gene (6 bases each). This CDR3 has 13 residues. The V end was cut by 4 bases, the J end by 2 bases, with 9 bases between. The CDR3: CASSSRGPYEQYF. The CDR3 DNA is TGTGCCAGCAGTTCCCGGGGGCCCTACGAGCAGTACTTC.

This clonotype was detected many times. The genes are TRBV30 and TRBJ2-4; D call uncertain. V lost 2 bases and J lost 1, with 12 bases in between. Germline V gene lookup returns CDR1 GTSNPN and CDR2 SVGIG (reference sequence). CDR3 length: 15 residues. CDR3 nucleotides: TGTGCCTGGAGTAAGTCAGCCACGGCCAAAAACATTCAGTACTTC. This sequence encodes CAWSKSATAKNIQYF. The whole variable domain, remainder taken from reference TRBV30 and TRBJ2-4, is SQTIHQWPATLVQPVGSPLSLECTVEGTSNPNLYWYRQAAGRGLQLLFYSVGIGQISSEVPQNLSASRPQDRQFILSSKKLLLSDSGFYLCAWSKSATAKNIQYFGAGTRLSVL.

This clonotype occurred many times. This sequence joins TRBV20-1 and TRBJ2-5; 7 nucleotides line up with TRBD1. V lost 6 bases and J lost 1; bases outside the gene matches: 14. Per the germline V gene, CDR1 is DFQATT and CDR2 is SNEGSKA (reference sequence). The CDR3 contains 16 residues. CDR3 amino acids: CSAYETGNWGQETQYF. DNA of the CDR3: TGCAGTGCCTACGAGACAGGGAATTGGGGCCAAGAGACCCAGTACTTC.

This clonotype was observed at least ten times. The chain carries TRBV11-3 and TRBJ2-2, with 9 nucleotides matching TRBD2. Trimming took 2 bases from V and 5 from J; bases not matched to a gene: 21. CDR3 size: 21 residues. Germline V gene data show CDR1 as SGHNT and CDR2 as YENEEA. The CDR3 is CASSLQSGLAGRRLRTGELFF. Written as DNA, the CDR3 is TGTGCCAGCAGCTTACAGTCCGGGCTAGCGGGACGACGTCTTCGGACCGGGGAGCTGTTTTTT.

This clonotype was detected ten times or more. The genes are TRBV20-1 and TRBJ2-5; D unclear. This CDR3 has 14 residues. Germline V gene lookup returns CDR1 DFQATT and CDR2 SNEGSKA (reference sequence). V shed 6 bases and J shed 4 bases, with 18 bases lying between them. The CDR3 spells CSAYTSSGVETQYF. CDR3 nucleotides: TGCAGTGCCTATACGTCCTCGGGTGTAGAGACCCAGTACTTC.